The rows below give T cell receptor beta chains drawn from one sample of a study of T cell responses to AZD1222 COVID-19 vaccine. Here immunoSEQ multiplex PCR was the method, and the copy in TCRdb shows in-frame clones only, minus some. This table holds roughly 120,000 clones, about 90% found once. The material sequenced was peripheral blood, taken on day 0 of AZD1222 vaccination. These receptors all stem from an adult in good health. CDR3s include the opening cysteine and the closing phenylalanine or tryptophan. The D gene is left open where the match is weak. Expanded clones are given a class, and other clones once, few, many or no size at all.

j_call d_call clone_size v_call cdr3_aa cdr3_nt
TRBJ1-5 NA NA TRBV28 CASSQVPGFSYSNQPQHF TGTGCCAGCAGCCAAGTGCCGGGGTTCAGCTATAGCAATCAGCCCCAGCATTTT
TRBJ1-4 TRBD1 once TRBV2 CAIRDRSTNEKLFF TGTGCCATCCGGGACAGGTCGACTAATGAAAAACTGTTTTTT
TRBJ2-7 NA NA TRBV11-2 CASSLSAQGFFRGEQYF TGTGCCAGCAGCTTATCGGCCCAGGGGTTTTTTCGTGGCGAGCAGTACTTC
TRBJ1-3 NA few TRBV5-1 CASSLLANSNSGNTIYF TGCGCCAGCAGCTTGCTGGCAAATTCCAACTCTGGAAACACCATATATTTT
TRBJ1-6 TRBD1 NA TRBV5-1 CASSLGTGTGASPLHF TGCGCCAGCAGCTTAGGGACCGGGACAGGGGCTTCACCCCTCCACTTT
TRBJ2-7 NA NA TRBV28 CASSLTGLYEQYF TGTGCCAGCAGTTTAACGGGCCTATACGAGCAGTACTTC
TRBJ1-1 NA once TRBV18 CASSPVHRGTEAFF TGTGCCAGCTCACCCGTCCACAGAGGAACTGAAGCTTTCTTT
TRBJ2-7 NA NA TRBV11-2 CASSLGRRATYEQYF TGTGCCAGCAGCTTAGGGCGGCGGGCGACCTACGAGCAGTACTTC
TRBJ1-6 NA NA TRBV19 CASSIRGRGSGYNSPLHF TGTGCCAGTAGTATTCGGGGTCGAGGTTCGGGATATAATTCACCCCTCCACTTT
TRBJ2-4 TRBD1 NA TRBV27 CASRGTGAKNIQYF TGTGCCAGCAGAGGGACAGGGGCCAAAAACATTCAGTACTTC
TRBJ2-5 NA NA TRBV11-2 CASSLAPQETQYF TGTGCCAGCAGCTTAGCCCCCCAAGAGACCCAGTACTTC
TRBJ1-5 NA NA TRBV10-3 CAISDGGANQPQHF TGTGCCATCAGTGATGGGGGGGCCAATCAGCCCCAGCATTTT
TRBJ2-3 NA NA TRBV10-1 CASSESKDFTDTQYF TGCGCCAGCAGTGAGTCGAAGGACTTCACAGATACGCAGTATTTT
TRBJ1-3 NA once TRBV27 CASTPKGGHSAGNTIYF TGTGCCAGCACCCCCAAGGGAGGGCACAGTGCTGGAAACACCATATATTTT
TRBJ1-2 NA few TRBV28 CASSVPGPNYGYTF TGTGCCAGCAGTGTACCGGGACCGAACTATGGCTACACCTTC
TRBJ1-1 NA NA TRBV19 CASLNRSRMNTEAFF TGTGCCAGTTTGAACCGTTCTAGGATGAACACTGAAGCTTTCTTT
TRBJ2-7 TRBD1 NA TRBV27 CASRLGQGAREQYF TGTGCCAGCAGGTTGGGACAGGGGGCTAGGGAGCAGTACTTC
TRBJ1-1 TRBD1 once TRBV27 CASSSLVPGQGGTEAFF TGTGCCAGCAGTTCCCTCGTCCCCGGACAGGGAGGGACTGAAGCTTTCTTT
TRBJ2-1 NA NA TRBV15 CATSKENRDEQFF TGTGCCACCAGCAAAGAGAACCGGGATGAGCAGTTCTTC
TRBJ1-5 NA NA TRBV6-5 CASSSPAGTQPQHF TGTGCCAGCAGTTCCCCGGCGGGGACTCAGCCCCAGCATTTT
TRBJ1-2 NA NA TRBV30 CAWSGGGYGYTF TGTGCCTGGAGCGGCGGGGGCTATGGCTACACCTTC
TRBJ2-7 NA NA TRBV10-1 CASSENLAYEQYF TGCGCCAGCAGTGAAAACTTGGCCTACGAGCAGTACTTC
TRBJ2-3 NA NA TRBV10-3 CANRRDRGTDTQYF TGTGCCAACCGGCGGGACAGAGGAACAGATACGCAGTATTTT
TRBJ1-1 NA NA TRBV6-5 CASSQDNREAFF TGTGCCAGCAGTCAGGATAATCGTGAAGCTTTCTTT
TRBJ1-2 NA NA TRBV19 CASSIPRGQSTGGYTF TGTGCCAGTAGTATTCCTCGTGGACAGTCGACGGGCGGCTACACCTTC
TRBJ1-2 TRBD1 NA TRBV6-5 CASSPGQEGGYTF TGCGCCAGTTCTCCGGGACAGGAGGGGGGCTACACCTTC
TRBJ1-1 NA NA TRBV3-1/TRBV3-2 CASSLLRTEAFF TGTGCCAGCAGCCTCCTCAGGACTGAAGCTTTCTTT
TRBJ1-2 NA NA TRBV28 CASSLTGLLYGYTF TGTGCCAGCAGTTTAACGGGCCTTCTCTATGGCTACACCTTC
TRBJ1-2 TRBD1 NA TRBV7-9 CASSLMTGRDYGYTF TGTGCCAGCAGCTTAATGACAGGGCGGGACTATGGCTACACCTTC
TRBJ2-3 NA once TRBV18 CASSPGQLTDTQYF TGTGCCAGCTCACCGGGTCAACTCACAGATACGCAGTATTTT
TRBJ1-1 NA NA TRBV28 CASSSSPNTEAFF TGTGCCAGCAGTTCTAGCCCCAACACTGAAGCTTTCTTT
TRBJ1-5 NA NA TRBV28 CASSWRGGQPQHF TGTGCCAGCAGTTGGCGCGGGGGTCAGCCCCAGCATTTT
TRBJ1-1 TRBD1 NA TRBV5-5 CASTPMIRQGERTEAFF TGTGCCAGCACCCCTATGATCCGTCAGGGGGAAAGGACTGAAGCTTTCTTT
TRBJ1-2 NA NA TRBV3-1/TRBV3-2 CASSPRQANYGYTF TGTGCCAGCAGCCCCAGACAAGCTAACTATGGCTACACCTTC
TRBJ2-3 NA NA TRBV15 CATSRDRATDTQYF TGTGCCACCAGCAGAGATAGGGCCACAGATACGCAGTATTTT
TRBJ2-5 NA NA TRBV28 CASSPRQIQYF TGTGCCAGCAGCCCTCGACAGATCCAGTACTTC
TRBJ2-7 NA NA TRBV30 CAWSLGGSGVSEQYF TGTGCCTGGAGCCTGGGGGGAAGTGGGGTTTCAGAGCAGTACTTC
TRBJ1-2 TRBD1 NA TRBV19 CASRTGTAYGYTF TGTGCCAGTAGGACCGGGACAGCCTATGGCTACACCTTC
TRBJ1-6 NA NA TRBV15 CATSRNKGEGISLHF TGTGCCACCAGCAGAAACAAGGGGGAGGGCATATCCCTCCACTTT
TRBJ2-3 NA NA TRBV9 CASSVGSSHYTDTQYF TGTGCCAGCAGCGTAGGATCTAGCCATTACACAGATACGCAGTATTTT
TRBJ1-2 NA NA TRBV5-6 CASSLVRGISGYTF TGTGCCAGCAGCTTGGTGCGAGGGATATCAGGCTACACCTTC
TRBJ1-3 NA few TRBV19 CASDSGSSGNTIYF TGTGCCAGCGATTCAGGGTCGTCTGGAAACACCATATATTTT